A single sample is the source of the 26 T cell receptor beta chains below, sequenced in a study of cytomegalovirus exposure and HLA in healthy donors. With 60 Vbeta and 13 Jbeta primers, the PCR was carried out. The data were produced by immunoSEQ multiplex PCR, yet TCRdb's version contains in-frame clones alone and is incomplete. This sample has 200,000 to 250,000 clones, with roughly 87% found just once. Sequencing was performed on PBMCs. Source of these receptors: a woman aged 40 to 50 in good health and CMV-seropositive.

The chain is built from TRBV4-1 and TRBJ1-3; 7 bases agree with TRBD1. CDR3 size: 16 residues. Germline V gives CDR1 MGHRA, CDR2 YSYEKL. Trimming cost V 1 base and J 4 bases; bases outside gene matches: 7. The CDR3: CASSQAVTGAGNTIYF. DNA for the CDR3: TGCGCCAGCAGCCAAGCGGTAACAGGGGCCGGAAACACCATATATTTT.

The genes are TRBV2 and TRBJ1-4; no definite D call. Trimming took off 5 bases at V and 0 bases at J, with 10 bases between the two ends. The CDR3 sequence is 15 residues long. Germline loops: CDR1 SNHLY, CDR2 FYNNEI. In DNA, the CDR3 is TGTGCCAGCAGTTTGCGGCAAGCAACTAATGAAAAACTGTTTTTT. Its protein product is CASSLRQATNEKLFF.

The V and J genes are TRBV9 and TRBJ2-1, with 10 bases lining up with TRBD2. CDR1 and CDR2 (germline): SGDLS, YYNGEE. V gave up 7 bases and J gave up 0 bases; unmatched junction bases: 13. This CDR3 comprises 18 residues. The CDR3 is CASGGGLASLSSYNEQFF. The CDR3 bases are TGTGCCAGCGGGGGGGGACTAGCGTCCCTTAGCTCCTACAATGAGCAGTTCTTC.

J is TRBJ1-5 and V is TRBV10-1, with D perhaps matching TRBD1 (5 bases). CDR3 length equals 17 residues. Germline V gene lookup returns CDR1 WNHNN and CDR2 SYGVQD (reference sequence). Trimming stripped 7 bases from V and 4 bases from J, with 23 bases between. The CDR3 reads CASIMGGIDRQNQPQHF. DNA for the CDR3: TGCGCCAGCATCATGGGGGGGATAGACAGACAGAATCAGCCCCAGCATTTT.

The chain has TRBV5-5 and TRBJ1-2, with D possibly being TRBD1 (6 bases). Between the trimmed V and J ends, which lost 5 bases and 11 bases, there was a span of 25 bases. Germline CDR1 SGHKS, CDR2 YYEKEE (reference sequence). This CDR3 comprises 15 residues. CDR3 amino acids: CASSYTRDTSAVYTF. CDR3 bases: TGTGCCAGCAGTTACACCCGGGACACCTCTGCTGTATACACCTTC. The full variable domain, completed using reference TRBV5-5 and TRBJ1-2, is DAGVTQSPTHLIKTRGQQVTLRCSPISGHKSVSWYQQVLGQGPQFIFQYYEKEERGRGNFPDRFSARQFPNYSSELNVNALLLGDSALYLCASSYTRDTSAVYTFGSGTRLTVV.

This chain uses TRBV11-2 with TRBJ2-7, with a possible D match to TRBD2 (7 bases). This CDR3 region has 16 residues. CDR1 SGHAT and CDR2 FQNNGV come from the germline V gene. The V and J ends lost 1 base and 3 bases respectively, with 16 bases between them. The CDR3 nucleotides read TGTGCCAGCAGCTTAGTTGCCAGGGGAGGGGGCTACGAGCAGTACTTC. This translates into CASSLVARGGGYEQYF.

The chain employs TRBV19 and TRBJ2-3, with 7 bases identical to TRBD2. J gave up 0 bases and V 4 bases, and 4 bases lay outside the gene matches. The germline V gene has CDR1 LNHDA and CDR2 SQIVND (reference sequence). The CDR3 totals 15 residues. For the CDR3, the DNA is TGTGCCAGTAGTACTATTAGCGGGAGCACAGATACGCAGTATTTT. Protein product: CASSTISGSTDTQYF.

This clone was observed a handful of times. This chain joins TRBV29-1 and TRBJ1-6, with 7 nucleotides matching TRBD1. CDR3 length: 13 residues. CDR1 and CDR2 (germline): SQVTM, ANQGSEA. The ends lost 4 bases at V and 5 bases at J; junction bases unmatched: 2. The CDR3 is CSVGDRNNSPLHF. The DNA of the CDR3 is TGCAGCGTTGGGGACAGAAATAATTCACCCCTCCACTTT.

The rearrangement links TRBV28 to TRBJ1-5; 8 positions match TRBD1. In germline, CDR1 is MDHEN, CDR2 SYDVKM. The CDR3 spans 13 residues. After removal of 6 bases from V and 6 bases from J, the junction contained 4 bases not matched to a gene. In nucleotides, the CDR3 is TGTGCCAGCAGAGTGGACAGGGTTCAGCCCCAGCATTTT. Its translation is CASRVDRVQPQHF.

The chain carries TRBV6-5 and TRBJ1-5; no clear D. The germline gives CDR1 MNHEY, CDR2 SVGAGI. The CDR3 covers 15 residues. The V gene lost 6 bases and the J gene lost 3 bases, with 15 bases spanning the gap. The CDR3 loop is CASRPRPGINQPQHF. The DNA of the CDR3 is TGTGCCAGCAGACCCCGCCCGGGGATCAATCAGCCCCAGCATTTT.

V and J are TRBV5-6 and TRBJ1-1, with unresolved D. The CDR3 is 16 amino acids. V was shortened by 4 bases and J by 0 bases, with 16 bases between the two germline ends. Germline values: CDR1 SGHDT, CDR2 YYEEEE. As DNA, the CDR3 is TGTGCCAGCAGCGGTCCTCGGGGAGTAATGAACACTGAAGCTTTCTTT. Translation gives CASSGPRGVMNTEAFF.

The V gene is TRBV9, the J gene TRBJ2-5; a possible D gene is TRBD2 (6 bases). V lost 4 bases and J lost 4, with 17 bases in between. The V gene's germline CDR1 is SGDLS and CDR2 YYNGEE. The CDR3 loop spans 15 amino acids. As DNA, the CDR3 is TGTGCCAGCAGCATGCGACAAGGAGGGCGAGAGACCCAGTACTTC. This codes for CASSMRQGGRETQYF.

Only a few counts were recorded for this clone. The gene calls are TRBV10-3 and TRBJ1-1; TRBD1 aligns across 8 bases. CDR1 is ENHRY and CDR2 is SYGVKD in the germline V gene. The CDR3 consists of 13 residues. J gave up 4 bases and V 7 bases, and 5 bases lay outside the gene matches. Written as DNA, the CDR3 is TGTGCCATCACCACCGACAGGGGCACTGAAGCTTTCTTT. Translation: CAITTDRGTEAFF.

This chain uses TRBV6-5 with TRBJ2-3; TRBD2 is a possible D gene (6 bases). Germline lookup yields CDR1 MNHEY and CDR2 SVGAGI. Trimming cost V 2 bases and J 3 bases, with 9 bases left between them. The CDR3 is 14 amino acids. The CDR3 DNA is TGTGCCAGCAGTTACGGGAGGCTAACAGATACGCAGTATTTT. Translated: CASSYGRLTDTQYF.

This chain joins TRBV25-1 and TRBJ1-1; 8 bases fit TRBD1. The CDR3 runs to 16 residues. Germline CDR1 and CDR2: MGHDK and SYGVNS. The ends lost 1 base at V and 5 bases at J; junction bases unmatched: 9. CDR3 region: CASSESQGARRTEAFF. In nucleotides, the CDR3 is TGTGCCAGCAGTGAATCGCAGGGGGCGCGGAGGACTGAAGCTTTCTTT.

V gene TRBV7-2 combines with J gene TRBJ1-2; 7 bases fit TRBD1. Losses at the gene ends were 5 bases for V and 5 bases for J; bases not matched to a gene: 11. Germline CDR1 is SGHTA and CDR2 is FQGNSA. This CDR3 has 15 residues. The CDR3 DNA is TGTGCCAGCAGCAGCGACAGGGACGATCCTTATGGCTACACCTTC. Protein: CASSSDRDDPYGYTF.

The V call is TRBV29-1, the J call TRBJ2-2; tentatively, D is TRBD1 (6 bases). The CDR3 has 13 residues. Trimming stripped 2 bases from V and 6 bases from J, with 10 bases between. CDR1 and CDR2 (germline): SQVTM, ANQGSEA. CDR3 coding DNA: TGCAGCGTTGAAAGCCAGGGGCCCGGGGAGCTGTTTTTT. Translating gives CSVESQGPGELFF.

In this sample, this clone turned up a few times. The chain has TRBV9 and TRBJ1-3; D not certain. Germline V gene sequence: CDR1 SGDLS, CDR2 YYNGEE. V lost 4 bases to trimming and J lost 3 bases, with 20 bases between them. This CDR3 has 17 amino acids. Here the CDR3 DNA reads TGTGCCAGCAGCCGGTTATCTGGGATGGACTTTGGAAACACCATATATTTT. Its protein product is CASSRLSGMDFGNTIYF.

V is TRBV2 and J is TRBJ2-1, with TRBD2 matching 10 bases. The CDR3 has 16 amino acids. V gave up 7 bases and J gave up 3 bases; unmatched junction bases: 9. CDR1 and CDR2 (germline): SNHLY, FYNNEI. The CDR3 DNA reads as TGTGCCAGCAATCGGGGGGCTAGCGGGAGCTACAATGAGCAGTTCTTC. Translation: CASNRGASGSYNEQFF.

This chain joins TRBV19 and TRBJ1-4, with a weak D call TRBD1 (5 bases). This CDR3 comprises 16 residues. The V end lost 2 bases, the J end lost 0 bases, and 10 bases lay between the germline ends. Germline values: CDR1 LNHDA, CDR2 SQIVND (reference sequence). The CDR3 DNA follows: TGTGCCAGTAGTATACGGCTAGGGGCAACTAATGAAAAACTGTTTTTT. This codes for CASSIRLGATNEKLFF.

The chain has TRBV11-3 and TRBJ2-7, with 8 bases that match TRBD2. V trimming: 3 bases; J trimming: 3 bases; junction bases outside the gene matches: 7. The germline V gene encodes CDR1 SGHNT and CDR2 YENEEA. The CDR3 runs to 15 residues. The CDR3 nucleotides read TGTGCCAGCAGCTTCCGGGGTAGCGGGGACTACGAGCAGTACTTC. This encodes CASSFRGSGDYEQYF.

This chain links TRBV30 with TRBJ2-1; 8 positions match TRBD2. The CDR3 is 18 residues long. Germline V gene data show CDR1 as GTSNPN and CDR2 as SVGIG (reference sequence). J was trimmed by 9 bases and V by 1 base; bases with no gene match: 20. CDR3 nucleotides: TGTGCCTGGAGTGGGGGTGTGGCGGGAGGACGCCTATTGGGTGAGCAGTTCTTC. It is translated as CAWSGGVAGGRLLGEQFF.

The CDR3 is CASSPTGQGRSPLHF. The CDR3 region has the DNA TGTGCCAGCTCACCGACGGGACAGGGAAGATCACCCCTCCACTTT. The V and J genes are TRBV18 and TRBJ1-6, with 9 nucleotides matching TRBD1. Germline lookup yields CDR1 KGHSH and CDR2 LQKENI. The CDR3 sequence is 15 residues long. The V and J ends lost 3 bases and 10 bases, in that order; junction bases with no gene match: 7.

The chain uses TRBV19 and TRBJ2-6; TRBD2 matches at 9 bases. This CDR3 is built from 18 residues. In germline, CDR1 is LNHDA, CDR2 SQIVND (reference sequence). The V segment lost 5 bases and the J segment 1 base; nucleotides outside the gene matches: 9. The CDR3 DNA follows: TGTGCCAGTAGTCTGCGGGGGGGGGAAGCTTCTGGGGCCAACGTCCTGACTTTC. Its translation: CASSLRGGEASGANVLTF.

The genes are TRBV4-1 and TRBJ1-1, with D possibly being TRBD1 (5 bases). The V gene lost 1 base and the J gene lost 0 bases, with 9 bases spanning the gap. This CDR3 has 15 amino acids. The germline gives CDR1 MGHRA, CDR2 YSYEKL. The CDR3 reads CASSQGQGVNTEAFF. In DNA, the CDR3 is TGCGCCAGCAGCCAAGGGCAGGGTGTGAACACTGAAGCTTTCTTT.

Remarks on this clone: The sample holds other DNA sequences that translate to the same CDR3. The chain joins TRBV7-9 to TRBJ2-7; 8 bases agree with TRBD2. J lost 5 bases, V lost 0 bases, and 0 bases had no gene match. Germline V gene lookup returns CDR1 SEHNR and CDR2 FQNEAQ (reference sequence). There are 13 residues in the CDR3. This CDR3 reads CASSLAGGDEQYF. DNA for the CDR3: TGTGCCAGCAGCTTAGCCGGGGGGGACGAGCAGTACTTC. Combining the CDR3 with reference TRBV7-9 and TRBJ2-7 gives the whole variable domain DTGVSQNPRHKITKRGQNVTFRCDPISEHNRLYWYRQTLGQGPEFLTYFQNEAQLEKSRLLSDRFSAERPKGSFSTLEIQRTEQGDSAMYLCASSLAGGDEQYFGPGTRLTVT.